The 21 T cell receptor beta chains reported below all come from one sample, sequenced in a study of T cell repertoires in cytomegalovirus infection. One entry per CDR3 protein results from TCRdb running MiXCR on the reads. The profile shows about 230,000 distinct CDR3 sequences, over 20% of them singletons. The sample comprised CD8+ T cells from PBMCs. The receptors shown here come from a human donor in good health (CMV status not recorded). Some clones in this sample may be carry-over from other donors' samples.

This clonotype was seen at least ten times. The genes are TRBV7-2 and TRBJ2-5, with D possibly being TRBD1 or TRBD2 (5 bases each). Germline V gives CDR1 SGHTA, CDR2 FQGNSA. This CDR3 is 17 amino acids long. V was clipped by 3 bases and J by 0 bases, with 17 bases between them. The DNA of the CDR3 is TGTGCCAGCAGCTTCGGGACCGTATCCCCGTACCAAGAGACCCAGTACTTC. Protein sequence: CASSFGTVSPYQETQYF.

A single count supports this clonotype. The chain recombines TRBV11-2 with TRBJ2-1; 7 bases line up with TRBD2. This CDR3 has 16 residues. The V gene end was trimmed by 5 bases and the J gene end by 6 bases; junction bases not matched to a gene: 13. Germline CDR1 is SGHAT and CDR2 is FQNNGV. CDR3 sequence reads: CASSTSGLAAPNEQFF. The CDR3 DNA follows: TGTGCCAGCAGCACCAGTGGGCTAGCGGCGCCCAATGAGCAGTTCTTC.

In this sample, this clonotype turned up many times. The rearrangement links TRBV7-9 to TRBJ1-4; TRBD1 might be the D (6 bases). CDR1 and CDR2 (germline): SEHNR, FQNEAQ (reference sequence). The CDR3 sequence is 14 residues long. The V end was cut by 5 bases, the J end by 5 bases, with 12 bases between. The CDR3 region has the DNA TGTGCCAGCAGCGGCAAAACAGGGAATGAAAAACTGTTTTTT. This gives the protein CASSGKTGNEKLFF.

A few counts support this clonotype. The genes are TRBV28 and TRBJ1-5; possibly TRBD1 for D (6 bases). Germline V gene sequence: CDR1 MDHEN, CDR2 SYDVKM. The V and J ends lost 5 bases and 1 base respectively, with 12 bases between them. The CDR3 extends over 15 amino acids. The CDR3: CASSPRGRSNQPQHF. CDR3 coding DNA: TGTGCCAGCAGTCCCAGGGGACGGAGCAATCAGCCCCAGCATTTT.

The rearrangement links TRBV5-1 to TRBJ2-1; the D call may be TRBD1 or TRBD2 (6 bases each). V shed 5 bases and J shed 4 bases, with 16 bases lying between them. Germline CDR1 SGHRS, CDR2 YFSETQ. This CDR3 has 15 residues. This CDR3 reads CASRWGAGSYNEQFF. CDR3 sequence (DNA): TGCGCCAGCAGATGGGGGGCAGGATCTTACAATGAGCAGTTCTTC.

The V gene is TRBV6-6, the J gene TRBJ2-5; perhaps TRBD1 as D (6 bases). The ends were cut back, 6 bases at V and 3 bases at J, with 17 bases in the middle. CDR1 MNHNY and CDR2 SVGAGI come from the germline V gene (reference sequence). This CDR3 spans 15 amino acids. CDR3 DNA sequence: TGTGCCAGCAGCCCCCTCCGGGACAAAAAAGAGACCCAGTACTTC. Protein: CASSPLRDKKETQYF.

This clonotype has a single count. The junction differs from germline at one of its ends, possibly a read error. This chain links TRBV7-4 with TRBJ2-1; D not resolved. The CDR3 loop spans 13 amino acids. Germline V gene lookup returns CDR1 SGHVT and CDR2 SQSDAQ. The CDR3 nucleotides are TGTGCCAGCAGCTTAGTCAGCAGCAATGTGCAGTTCTTC. Translating it yields CASSLVSSNVQFF.

This clonotype has more than one count but fewer than ten. As DNA, the CDR3 is TGTGCCAGTAGTACAGGGGGCAACACTGAAGCTTTCTTT. Translating gives CASSTGGNTEAFF. This chain connects TRBV19 to TRBJ1-1, with TRBD1 matching over 8 bases. The junction had 0 bases not matched to a gene; V was cut back by 4 bases and J by 2 bases. CDR1 is LNHDA and CDR2 is SQIVND in the germline V gene (reference sequence). The CDR3 runs to 13 residues. The entire variable domain, with the rest obtained from reference TRBV19 and TRBJ1-1, is as follows: DGGITQSPKYLFRKEGQNVTLSCEQNLNHDAMYWYRQDPGQGLRLIYYSQIVNDFQKGDIAEGYSVSREKKESFPLTVTSAQKNPTAFYLCASSTGGNTEAFFGQGTRLTVV.

The V and J genes are TRBV12-3 or TRBV12-4 and TRBJ2-3; 12 bases are shared with TRBD2. J lost 5 bases, V lost 4 bases, and 4 bases had no gene match. This CDR3 contains 15 residues. The CDR3 spells CASSSSGGAIDTQYF. DNA of the CDR3: TGTGCCAGCAGTTCTAGCGGGGGGGCTATAGATACGCAGTATTTT.

Details on this clonotype: The junction departs from the called germline gene at one end, perhaps through a read error. This chain links TRBV29-1 with TRBJ2-3, with a possible D match to TRBD1 (5 bases). Per the germline V gene, CDR1 is SQVTM and CDR2 is ANQGSEA. CDR3 size: 12 residues. The DNA for the CDR3 is TGCAGCGTGGAAGGGGTCTCAGATACGCAGTATTTT. Its translation is CSVEGVSDTQYF.

This chain connects TRBV6-5 to TRBJ2-3; tentatively, D is TRBD1 or TRBD2 (5 bases each). Trimming shortened V by 4 bases and J by 1 base, and 18 bases separated the two germline ends. CDR1 and CDR2 from the germline V gene are MNHEY and SVGAGI. The CDR3 covers 17 residues. CDR3 DNA sequence: TGTGCCAGCAGTTGGGACGGGGTGGGGTCGGGCACAGATACGCAGTATTTT. Residues: CASSWDGVGSGTDTQYF.

This clonotype was detected ten times or more. The V gene is TRBV10-3, the J gene TRBJ2-1; D might be TRBD1 (5 bases). This CDR3 contains 15 residues. The germline gives CDR1 ENHRY, CDR2 SYGVKD. Trimming stripped 0 bases from V and 2 bases from J, with 8 bases between. The CDR3 here is CAISESQGTYNEQFF. The DNA of the CDR3 is TGTGCCATCAGTGAGTCGCAGGGAACCTACAATGAGCAGTTCTTC.

The chain recombines TRBV20-1 with TRBJ1-1; no definite D call. Germline V gene lookup returns CDR1 DFQATT and CDR2 SNEGSKA (reference sequence). Trimming left V 0 bases short and J 8 bases short, with 7 bases between. This CDR3 spans 11 amino acids. In DNA, the CDR3 is TGCAGTGCTAGAGACAGTAACGAAGCTTTCTTT. Protein sequence: CSARDSNEAFF.

The rearrangement links TRBV28 to TRBJ1-5; tentatively, D is TRBD1 (5 bases). Germline-derived CDR1 and CDR2 are MDHEN and SYDVKM. V dropped 2 bases and J dropped 0 bases, with 8 bases sitting between them. The CDR3 is 15 residues long. CDR3: CASSLQGYSNQPQHF. In nucleotides, the CDR3 is TGTGCCAGCAGTTTACAGGGATATAGCAATCAGCCCCAGCATTTT.

This rearrangement joins TRBV19 to TRBJ1-2; no reliable D call. Per germline, CDR1 LNHDA and CDR2 SQIVND (reference sequence). The CDR3 is made up of 10 amino acids. Trimming took off 9 bases at V and 8 bases at J, with 10 bases between the two ends. The CDR3 coding sequence is TGTGCCAGCAGGTCTACGGGCTACACCTTC. As protein: CASRSTGYTF.

This clonotype was found a few times. The V gene is TRBV7-3, the J gene TRBJ1-1; perhaps TRBD1 as D (5 bases). Trimming removed 4 bases from V and 2 bases from J, with 17 bases in between. There are 16 residues in the CDR3. The V gene's germline CDR1 is SGHTA and CDR2 FQGTGA. CDR3 residues: CASSSLGRDVNTEAFF. Here the CDR3 DNA reads TGTGCCAGCAGCTCTTTAGGCCGGGACGTTAACACTGAAGCTTTCTTT.

The chain recombines TRBV10-3 with TRBJ1-3; D might be TRBD1 (5 bases). This CDR3 has 14 amino acids. Trimming left V 11 bases short and J 3 bases short, with 17 bases between. Germline V CDR1 and CDR2: ENHRY, SYGVKD. CDR3 in amino acids: CAVDSGVDGNTIYF. CDR3 sequence (DNA): TGTGCCGTCGACAGTGGGGTTGATGGAAACACCATATATTTT.

This clonotype came up a few times. The DNA for the CDR3 is TGTGCCAGCAGCTCCGCCCGTAGCTCTGGAAACACCATATATTTT. This encodes CASSSARSSGNTIYF. The rearrangement joins TRBV12-3 or TRBV12-4 to TRBJ1-3; D ambiguous. The CDR3 loop spans 15 amino acids. The germline V and J ends were trimmed by 6 bases and 0 bases, with 12 bases remaining between them.

This clonotype was observed at least ten times. V gene TRBV7-2 combines with J gene TRBJ1-3; D call uncertain. With 1 base removed from V and 2 bases from J, the gap between germline ends came to 9 bases. CDR3 length: 15 amino acids. Germline lookup yields CDR1 SGHTA and CDR2 FQGNSA. The CDR3, as DNA: TGTGCCAGCAGCTTAGGGTACAGTACTGGAAACACCATATATTTT. This sequence encodes CASSLGYSTGNTIYF. The full variable domain, its missing parts supplied by reference TRBV7-2 and TRBJ1-3, is GAGVSQSPSNKVTEKGKDVELRCDPISGHTALYWYRQSLGQGLEFLIYFQGNSAPDKSGLPSDRFSAERTGGSVSTLTIQRTQQEDSAVYLCASSLGYSTGNTIYFGEGSWLTVV.

This clonotype was counted ten times or more. The chain couples TRBV7-2 to TRBJ2-5; 13 bases map to TRBD2. The V segment lost 5 bases and the J segment 5 bases; nucleotides outside the gene matches: 14. There are 18 residues in the CDR3. Germline V gene lookup returns CDR1 SGHTA and CDR2 FQGNSA. In DNA, the CDR3 is TGTGCCAGCAGCCCGTTCCTACTAGCGGGGGGGCGGTGGGAGACCCAGTACTTC. This encodes CASSPFLLAGGRWETQYF. Using reference TRBV7-2 and TRBJ2-5 for the parts outside the CDR3, the full variable domain is GAGVSQSPSNKVTEKGKDVELRCDPISGHTALYWYRQSLGQGLEFLIYFQGNSAPDKSGLPSDRFSAERTGGSVSTLTIQRTQQEDSAVYLCASSPFLLAGGRWETQYFGPGTRLLVL.

V gene TRBV19 combines with J gene TRBJ1-2, with unresolved D. V lost 6 bases and J lost 8, with 22 bases in between. The germline gives CDR1 LNHDA, CDR2 SQIVND (reference sequence). The CDR3 runs 15 residues. CDR3 loop: CASRGFDTALRGYTF. The CDR3 nucleotides are TGTGCCAGTAGAGGATTTGATACCGCCTTAAGAGGCTACACCTTC. The entire variable domain, with the rest obtained from reference TRBV19 and TRBJ1-2, is as follows: DGGITQSPKYLFRKEGQNVTLSCEQNLNHDAMYWYRQDPGQGLRLIYYSQIVNDFQKGDIAEGYSVSREKKESFPLTVTSAQKNPTAFYLCASRGFDTALRGYTFGSGTRLTVV.